The text below deals with one T cell receptor beta chain. The antigen is not known. Each donor gave one heparinised blood draw averaging approximately 100 mL. Sorting of CD4+ naive, central memory, regulatory and stem cell-like memory cells was performed via CD45RO/CCR7/CD25/CD127/CD95/CD27. The study reverse transcribed the entire isolated RNA, so it sequenced expressed TCRB transcripts. Profiled with immunoSEQ multiplex PCR; TCRdb holds only in-frame clones, not every one. The sample carries around 290,000 clones, around 7.3% recorded once. The data were taken from a study of beta chain features in type 1 diabetes. Study results and caveats: Type 1 diabetes patients had TCRB CDR3s that were shorter (moderately but significantly so) in all four CD4+ subsets. Whatever favoring of shorter templates PCR might show would apply equally to patients and controls.

CDR1 and CDR2 (germline): SGHTA, FQGNSA. Trimming pared 0 bases from V and 6 bases from J, leaving 12 bases between. This CDR3 comprises 14 residues. Sequenced: central memory CD4+ T cells from blood. The sequence derives from a woman under 30 in good health. The J gene is TRBJ2-7, the V gene TRBV7-2, with a possible D match to TRBD2 (5 bases). The CDR3 nucleotides read TGTGCCAGCAGCTTAGCGGGAGTTACGGGCGAGCAGTACGTC. This gives the protein CASSLAGVTGEQYV.